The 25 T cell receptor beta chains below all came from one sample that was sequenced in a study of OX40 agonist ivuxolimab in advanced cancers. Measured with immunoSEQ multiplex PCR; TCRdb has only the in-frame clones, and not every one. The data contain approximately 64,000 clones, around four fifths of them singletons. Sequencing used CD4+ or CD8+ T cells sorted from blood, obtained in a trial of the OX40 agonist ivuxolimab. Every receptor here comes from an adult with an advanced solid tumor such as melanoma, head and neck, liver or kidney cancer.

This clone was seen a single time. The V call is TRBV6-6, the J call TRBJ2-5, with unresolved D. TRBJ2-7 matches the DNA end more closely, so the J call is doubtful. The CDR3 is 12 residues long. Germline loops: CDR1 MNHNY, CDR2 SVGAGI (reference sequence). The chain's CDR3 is CASSSHSYEQYF. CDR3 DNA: TGTGCCAGCAGTTCCCACTCCTACGAGCAGTACTTC.

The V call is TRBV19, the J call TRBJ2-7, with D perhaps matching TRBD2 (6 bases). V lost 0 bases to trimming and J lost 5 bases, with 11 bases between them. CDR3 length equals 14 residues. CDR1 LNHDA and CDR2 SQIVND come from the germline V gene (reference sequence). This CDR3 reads CASSIEEGWNEQYF. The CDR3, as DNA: TGTGCCAGTAGTATAGAGGAGGGTTGGAACGAGCAGTACTTC.

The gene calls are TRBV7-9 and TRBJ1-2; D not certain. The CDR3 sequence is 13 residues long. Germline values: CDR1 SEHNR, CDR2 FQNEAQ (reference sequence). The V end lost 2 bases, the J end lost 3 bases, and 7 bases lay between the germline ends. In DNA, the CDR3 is TGTGCCAGCAGCTTAAGTAGCGACTATGGCTACACCTTC. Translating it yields CASSLSSDYGYTF.

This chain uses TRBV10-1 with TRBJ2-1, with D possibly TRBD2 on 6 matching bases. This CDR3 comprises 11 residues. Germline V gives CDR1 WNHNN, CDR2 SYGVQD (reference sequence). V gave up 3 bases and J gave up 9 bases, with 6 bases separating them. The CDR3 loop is CASSDGGEQFF. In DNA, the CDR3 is TGCGCCAGCAGTGACGGGGGTGAGCAGTTCTTC.

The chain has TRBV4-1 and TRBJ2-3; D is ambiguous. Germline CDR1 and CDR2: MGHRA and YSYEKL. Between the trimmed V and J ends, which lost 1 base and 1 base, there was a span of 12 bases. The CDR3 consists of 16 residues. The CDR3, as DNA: TGCGCCAGCAGCCAAGGTCGCGTCCATGGCACAGATACGCAGTATTTT. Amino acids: CASSQGRVHGTDTQYF.

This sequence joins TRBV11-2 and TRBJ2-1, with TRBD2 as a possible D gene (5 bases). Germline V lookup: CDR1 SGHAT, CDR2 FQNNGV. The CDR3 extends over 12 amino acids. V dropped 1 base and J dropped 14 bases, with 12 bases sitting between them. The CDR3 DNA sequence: TGTGCCAGCAGCTTAGCCCCTAGCTGGGAGTTCTTC. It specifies CASSLAPSWEFF.

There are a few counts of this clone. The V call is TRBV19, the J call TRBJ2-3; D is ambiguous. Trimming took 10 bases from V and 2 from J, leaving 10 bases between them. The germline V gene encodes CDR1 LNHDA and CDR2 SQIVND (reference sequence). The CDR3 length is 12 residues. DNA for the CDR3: TGTGCCACCAGTGTTACCACAGATACGCAGTATTTT. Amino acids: CATSVTTDTQYF.

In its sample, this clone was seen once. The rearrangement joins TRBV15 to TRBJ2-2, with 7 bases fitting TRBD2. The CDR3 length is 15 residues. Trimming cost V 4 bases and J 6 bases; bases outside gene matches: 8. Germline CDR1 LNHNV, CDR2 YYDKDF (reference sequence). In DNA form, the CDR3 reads TGTGCCACCAGCACGAAAGGCGGGAGAGCCGGGGAGCTGTTTTTT. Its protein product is CATSTKGGRAGELFF.

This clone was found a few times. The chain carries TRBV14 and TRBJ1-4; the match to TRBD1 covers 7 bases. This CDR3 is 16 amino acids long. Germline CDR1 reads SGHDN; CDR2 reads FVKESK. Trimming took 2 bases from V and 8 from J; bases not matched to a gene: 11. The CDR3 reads CASSQWGRDSGEKLFF. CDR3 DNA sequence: TGTGCCAGCAGCCAATGGGGCCGGGACAGTGGAGAAAAACTGTTTTTT.

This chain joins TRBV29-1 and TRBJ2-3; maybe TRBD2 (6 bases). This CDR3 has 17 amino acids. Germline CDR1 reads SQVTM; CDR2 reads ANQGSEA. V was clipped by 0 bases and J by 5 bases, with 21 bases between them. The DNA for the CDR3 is TGCAGCGTTGAAGATGGGCGGGAATCGGTATGGGGAGATACGCAGTATTTT. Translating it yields CSVEDGRESVWGDTQYF.

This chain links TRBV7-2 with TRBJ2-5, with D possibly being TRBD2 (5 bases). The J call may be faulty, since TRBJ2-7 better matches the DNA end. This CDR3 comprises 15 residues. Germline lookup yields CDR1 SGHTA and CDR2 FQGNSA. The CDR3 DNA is TGTGCCAGCAGCTTAGAGGTTAGCGATCCCTACGAGCAGTACTTC. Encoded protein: CASSLEVSDPYEQYF.

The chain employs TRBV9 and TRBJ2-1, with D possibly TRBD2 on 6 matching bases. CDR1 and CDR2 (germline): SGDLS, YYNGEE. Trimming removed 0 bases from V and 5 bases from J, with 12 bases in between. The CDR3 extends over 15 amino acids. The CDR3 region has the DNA TGTGCCAGCAGCGTAGCTACTAGCCTCGACAATGAGCAGTTCTTC. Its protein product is CASSVATSLDNEQFF.

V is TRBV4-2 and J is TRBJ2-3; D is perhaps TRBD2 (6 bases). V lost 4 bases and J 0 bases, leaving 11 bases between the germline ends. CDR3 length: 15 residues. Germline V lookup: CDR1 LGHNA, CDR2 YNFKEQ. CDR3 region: CASSPPGTSTDTQYF. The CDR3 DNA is TGTGCCAGCAGCCCTCCCGGGACTAGCACAGATACGCAGTATTTT.

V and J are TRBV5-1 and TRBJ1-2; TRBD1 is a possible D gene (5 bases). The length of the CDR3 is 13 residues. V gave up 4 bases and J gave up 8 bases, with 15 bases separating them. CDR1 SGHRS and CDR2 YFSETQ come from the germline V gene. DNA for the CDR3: TGCGCCAGCAGCGCCGAGACAGTAACCGGCTACACCTTC. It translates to CASSAETVTGYTF.

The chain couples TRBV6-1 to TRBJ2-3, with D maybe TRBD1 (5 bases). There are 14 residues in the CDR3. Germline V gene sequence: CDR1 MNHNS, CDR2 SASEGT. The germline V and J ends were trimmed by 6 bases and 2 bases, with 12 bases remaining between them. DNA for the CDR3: TGTGCCAGCAGGACGGACACCGACACAGATACGCAGTATTTT. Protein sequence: CASRTDTDTDTQYF.

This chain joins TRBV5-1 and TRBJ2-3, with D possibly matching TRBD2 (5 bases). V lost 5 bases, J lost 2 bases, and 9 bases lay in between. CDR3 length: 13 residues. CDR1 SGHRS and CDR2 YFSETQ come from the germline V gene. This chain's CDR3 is CASRAGFTDTQYF. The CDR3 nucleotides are TGCGCCAGCAGGGCGGGTTTCACAGATACGCAGTATTTT.

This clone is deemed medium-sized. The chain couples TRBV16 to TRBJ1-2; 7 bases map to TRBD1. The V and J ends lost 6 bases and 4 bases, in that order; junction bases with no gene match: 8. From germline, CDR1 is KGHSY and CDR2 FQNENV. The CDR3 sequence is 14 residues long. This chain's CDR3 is CASSGDRAFYGYTF. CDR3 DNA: TGTGCCAGCAGTGGGGACAGAGCTTTCTATGGCTACACCTTC.

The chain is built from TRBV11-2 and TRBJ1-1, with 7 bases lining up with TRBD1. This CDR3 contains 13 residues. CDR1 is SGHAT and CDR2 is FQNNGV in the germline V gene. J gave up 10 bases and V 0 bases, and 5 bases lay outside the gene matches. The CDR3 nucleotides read TGTGCCAGCAGCTTAGATGGGACAGCAGGAGCTTTCTTT. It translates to CASSLDGTAGAFF.

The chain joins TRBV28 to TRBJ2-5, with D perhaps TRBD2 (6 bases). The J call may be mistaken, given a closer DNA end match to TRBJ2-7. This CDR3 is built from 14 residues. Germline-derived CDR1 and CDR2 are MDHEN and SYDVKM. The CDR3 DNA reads TGTGCCAGCTCCAAACGCGGGGCTACCTACGAGCAGTACTTC. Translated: CASSKRGATYEQYF.

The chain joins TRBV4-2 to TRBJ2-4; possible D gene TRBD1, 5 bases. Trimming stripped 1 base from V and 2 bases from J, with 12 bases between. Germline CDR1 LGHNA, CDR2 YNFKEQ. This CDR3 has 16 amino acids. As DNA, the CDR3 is TGTGCCAGCAGCCAAGTTCACCTGGGGCCCAAAAACATTCAGTACTTC. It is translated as CASSQVHLGPKNIQYF.

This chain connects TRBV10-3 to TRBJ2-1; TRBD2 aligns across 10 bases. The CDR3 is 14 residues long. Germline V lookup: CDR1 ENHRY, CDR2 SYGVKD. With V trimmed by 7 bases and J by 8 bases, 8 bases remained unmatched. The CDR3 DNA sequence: TGTGCCATCAAGCCCGGGACTAGCGCTTATGAGCAGTTCTTC. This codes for CAIKPGTSAYEQFF.

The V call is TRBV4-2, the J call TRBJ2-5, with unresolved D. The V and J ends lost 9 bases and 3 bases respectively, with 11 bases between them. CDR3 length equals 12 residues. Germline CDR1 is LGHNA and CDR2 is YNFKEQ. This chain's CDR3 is CARRWPKETQYF. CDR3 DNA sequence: TGTGCCAGAAGGTGGCCCAAAGAGACCCAGTACTTC.

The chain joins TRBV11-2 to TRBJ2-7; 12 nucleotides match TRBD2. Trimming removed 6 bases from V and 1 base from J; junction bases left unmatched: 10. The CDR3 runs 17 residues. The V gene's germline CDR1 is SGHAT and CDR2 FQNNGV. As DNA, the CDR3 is TGTGCCAGCAGGACGATTCGGACTAGCGGGATTTCCTACGAGCAGTACTTC. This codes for CASRTIRTSGISYEQYF.

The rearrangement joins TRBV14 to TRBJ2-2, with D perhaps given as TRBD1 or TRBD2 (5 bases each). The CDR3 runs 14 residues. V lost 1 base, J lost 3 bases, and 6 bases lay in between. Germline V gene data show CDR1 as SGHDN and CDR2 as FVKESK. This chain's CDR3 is CASSQGDHTGELFF. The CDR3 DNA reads TGTGCCAGCAGCCAAGGGGACCACACCGGGGAGCTGTTTTTT.

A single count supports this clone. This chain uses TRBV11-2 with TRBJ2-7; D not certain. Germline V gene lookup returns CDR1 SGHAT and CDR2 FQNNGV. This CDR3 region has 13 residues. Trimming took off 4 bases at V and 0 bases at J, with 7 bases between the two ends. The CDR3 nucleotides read TGTGCCAGCAGCTCCGACATCTCCTACGAGCAGTACTTC. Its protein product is CASSSDISYEQYF. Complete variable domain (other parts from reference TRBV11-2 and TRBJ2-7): EAGVAQSPRYKIIEKRQSVAFWCNPISGHATLYWYQQILGQGPKLLIQFQNNGVVDDSQLPKDRFSAERLKGVDSTLKIQPAKLEDSAVYLCASSSDISYEQYFGPGTRLTVT.